This entry lists 3 T cell receptor beta chains sequenced from one sample in a study of regulatory T cells in long-lasting Graves disease. The sample's time point: persistent/refractory GD, antithyroid drugs over 5 years with positive TRAb. The TCR library was made from RNA that had been extracted from PBMCs in TRIzol. Arm-PCR with iRepertoire HTBI primers amplified the CDR3 regions for these TCR beta libraries. TCRdb re-called the multiplex PCR reads with MiXCR, one entry per CDR3 protein. Of about 290,000 distinct CDR3 sequences listed, roughly a fifth are singletons. Source: peripheral blood mononuclear cells (PBMCs), taken when the disease was refractory, from a patient treated with antithyroid drugs. These receptors came from a female donor with Graves disease.

This clonotype was counted between two and nine times. A much larger clone differs from this one at a single base, so this may be a read error. This chain links TRBV12-3 or TRBV12-4 with TRBJ1-4, with D perhaps TRBD1 (6 bases). The CDR3 sequence is 18 residues long. The CDR3 reads CAGRPQGLLGWENEKLFF. The CDR3 bases are TGTGCCGGCAGGCCACAGGGTTTGTTGGGCTGGGAAAATGAAAAACTGTTTTTT.

The gene calls are TRBV4-1 and TRBJ2-7; 10 bases line up with TRBD2. This CDR3 has 16 amino acids. V lost 2 bases and J lost 3; bases outside the gene matches: 7. CDR1 is MGHRA, CDR2 YSYEKL, per germline. This CDR3 is CASSQQSGLAFYEQYF. The DNA of the CDR3 is TGCGCCAGCAGCCAACAGTCGGGACTAGCGTTCTACGAGCAGTACTTC.

There are many counts of this clonotype. V gene TRBV6-5 combines with J gene TRBJ1-4, with a tentative D call TRBD1 (5 bases). CDR1 is MNHEY and CDR2 is SVGAGI in the germline V gene. Trimming pared 0 bases from V and 6 bases from J, leaving 14 bases between. This CDR3 has 16 amino acids. CDR3 DNA: TGTGCCAGCAGTTACTCCGGTACGGGGGGAGATGAAAAACTGTTTTTT. This codes for CASSYSGTGGDEKLFF.